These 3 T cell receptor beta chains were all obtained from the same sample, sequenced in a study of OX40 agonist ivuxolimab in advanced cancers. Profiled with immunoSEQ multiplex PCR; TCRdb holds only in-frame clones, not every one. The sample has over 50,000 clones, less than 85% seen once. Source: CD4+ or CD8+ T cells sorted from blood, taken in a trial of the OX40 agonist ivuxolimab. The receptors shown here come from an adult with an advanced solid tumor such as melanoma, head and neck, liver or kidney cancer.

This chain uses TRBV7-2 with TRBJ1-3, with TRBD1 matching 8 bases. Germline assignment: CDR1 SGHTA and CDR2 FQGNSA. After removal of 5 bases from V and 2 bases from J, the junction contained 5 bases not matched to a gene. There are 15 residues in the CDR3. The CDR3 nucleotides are TGTGCCAGCAGCCGGCCGACAGGGGCTGGAAACACCATATATTTT. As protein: CASSRPTGAGNTIYF.

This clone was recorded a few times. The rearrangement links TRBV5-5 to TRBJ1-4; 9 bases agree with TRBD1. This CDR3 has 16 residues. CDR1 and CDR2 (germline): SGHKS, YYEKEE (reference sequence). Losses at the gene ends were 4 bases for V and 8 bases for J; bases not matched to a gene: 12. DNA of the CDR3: TGTGCCAGCAGCATCGACGGACAGGGGTTTCGGGAAAAACTGTTTTTT. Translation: CASSIDGQGFREKLFF.

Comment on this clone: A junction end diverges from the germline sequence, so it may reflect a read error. The chain's CDR3 is CASSEAGAYNEQFF. CDR3 DNA: TGTGCCAGCAGCGAAGCGGGAGCCTACAATGAGCAGTTCTTC. The chain couples TRBV6-1 to TRBJ2-1; TRBD2 matches at 8 bases. Germline V gene sequence: CDR1 MNHNS, CDR2 SASEGT. The CDR3 totals 14 residues.